The 30 T cell receptor beta chains presented below share a single source sample, sequenced in a study of T cell repertoires in cytomegalovirus infection. TCRdb passed the reads through MiXCR, listing each CDR3 protein once. Of around 340,000 distinct CDR3 sequences listed, roughly 29% were seen once; the top ten hold 20%. Their specific antigens are unknown. The material was cultured PBMCs, obtained from culture after CMV antigen stimulation. The source of these receptors is a human donor in good health (CMV status not recorded). Some clones in this sample may be carry-over from other donors' samples.

The chain recombines TRBV5-5 with TRBJ2-5; TRBD2 aligns across 8 bases. Per germline, CDR1 SGHKS and CDR2 YYEKEE (reference sequence). V shed 3 bases and J 2 bases; nucleotides not matched to a gene: 3. This CDR3 has 14 residues. CDR3 nucleotide sequence: TGTGCCAGCAGCTCCGGGGGGGTACAAGAGACCCAGTACTTC. Protein: CASSSGGVQETQYF. The whole variable domain, remainder taken from reference TRBV5-5 and TRBJ2-5, is DAGVTQSPTHLIKTRGQQVTLRCSPISGHKSVSWYQQVLGQGPQFIFQYYEKEERGRGNFPDRFSARQFPNYSSELNVNALLLGDSALYLCASSSGGVQETQYFGPGTRLLVL.

This clonotype was observed a handful of times. Mismatch with germline at one junction end may stem from a read error. CDR3: CAGSEGANEQFF. The CDR3 bases are TGTGCCGGCAGTGAGGGGGCCAATGAGCAGTTCTTC. V usage is TRBV7-9 and J usage is TRBJ2-1, with 7 bases identical to TRBD1. The CDR3 extends over 12 amino acids. Germline V gene data show CDR1 as SEHNR and CDR2 as FQNEAQ (reference sequence).

This clonotype was counted many times. V and J are TRBV7-2 and TRBJ1-5; unclear D gene. This CDR3 has 14 residues. V lost 1 base to trimming and J lost 7 bases, with 11 bases between them. Per germline, CDR1 SGHTA and CDR2 FQGNSA. The CDR3 loop is CASSLERAGQPQHF. In nucleotides, the CDR3 is TGTGCCAGCAGCTTAGAAAGGGCTGGGCAGCCCCAGCATTTT.

The CDR3 nucleotides read TGCAGTGCTCGACAGGCGAGTAACTATGGCTACACCTTC. This sequence encodes CSARQASNYGYTF. V usage is TRBV20-1 and J usage is TRBJ1-2; tentatively, D is TRBD1 (6 bases). Germline V lookup: CDR1 DFQATT, CDR2 SNEGSKA (reference sequence). The V end was cut by 5 bases, the J end by 1 base, with 11 bases between. This CDR3 has 13 amino acids.

This clonotype was observed a few times. The chain is built from TRBV7-2 and TRBJ2-5, with D possibly TRBD2 on 6 matching bases. This CDR3 contains 14 residues. The V end lost 2 bases, the J end lost 14 bases, and 21 bases lay between the germline ends. Germline V gene lookup returns CDR1 SGHTA and CDR2 FQGNSA. CDR3 loop: CASSLMIAPAGPYF. In nucleotides, the CDR3 is TGTGCCAGCAGCTTAATGATAGCGCCCGCGGGGCCCTACTTC.

The V call is TRBV6-1, the J call TRBJ1-4; D not certain. Trimming removed 5 bases at V and 0 bases at J, with 13 bases between. Germline V gives CDR1 MNHNS, CDR2 SASEGT. This CDR3 spans 16 amino acids. The DNA of the CDR3 is TGTGCCAGCAGTACCCGCCTGGGGACAACTAATGAAAAACTGTTTTTT. The encoded protein is CASSTRLGTTNEKLFF.

This clonotype came up a few times. V gene TRBV18 combines with J gene TRBJ1-2, with D unclear. Germline V gene sequence: CDR1 KGHSH, CDR2 LQKENI. The V end lost 2 bases, the J end lost 0 bases, and 16 bases lay between the germline ends. This CDR3 has 17 residues. The CDR3 spells CASSPNSQTLPNYGYTF. CDR3 DNA: TGTGCCAGCTCACCAAACTCGCAGACCCTTCCTAACTATGGCTACACCTTC.

This clonotype was seen only once. This sequence joins TRBV11-2 and TRBJ1-3; no clear D. Germline V gives CDR1 SGHAT, CDR2 FQNNGV. CDR3 length equals 14 residues. With 2 bases removed from V and 7 bases from J, the gap between germline ends came to 12 bases. The CDR3: CASSLNRVSNTIYF. CDR3 sequence (DNA): TGTGCCAGCAGCTTAAATCGGGTTTCGAACACCATATATTTT.

This clonotype has more than one count but fewer than ten. The chain combines TRBV12-3 or TRBV12-4 with TRBJ1-5; weak D call: TRBD1 (6 bases). This CDR3 contains 16 residues. V gave up 1 base and J gave up 0 bases, with 10 bases separating them. The CDR3 DNA is TGTGCCAGCAGTTTAGATGGACAGTATAGCAATCAGCCCCAGCATTTT. Protein product: CASSLDGQYSNQPQHF.

This sequence joins TRBV14 and TRBJ1-3, with 7 bases fitting TRBD1. Per the germline V gene, CDR1 is SGHDN and CDR2 is FVKESK. The CDR3 extends over 15 amino acids. The trim removed 4 bases at V and 2 bases at J, leaving 5 bases unmatched. The CDR3 nucleotides are TGTGCCAGCAGCCGAGTGGGACAGACTGGAAACACCATATATTTT. This sequence encodes CASSRVGQTGNTIYF. The whole variable domain, remainder taken from reference TRBV14 and TRBJ1-3, is EAGVTQFPSHSVIEKGQTVTLRCDPISGHDNLYWYRRVMGKEIKFLLHFVKESKQDESGMPNNRFLAERTGGTYSTLKVQPAELEDSGVYFCASSRVGQTGNTIYFGEGSWLTVV.

This clonotype was seen a handful of times. This chain uses TRBV12-5 with TRBJ1-5; no clear D gene. This CDR3 comprises 11 residues. Between the trimmed V and J ends, which lost 6 bases and 4 bases, there was a span of 4 bases. CDR1 and CDR2 from the germline V gene are LGHNT and FRNRAP. CDR3 nucleotide sequence: TGTGCTAGTGGATGGAATCAGCCCCAGCATTTT. It is translated as CASGWNQPQHF. Full variable domain (rest looked up from reference TRBV12-5 and TRBJ1-5): DARVTQTPRHKVTEMGQEVTMRCQPILGHNTVFWYRQTMMQGLELLAYFRNRAPLDDSGMPKDRFSAEMPDATLATLKIQPSEPRDSAVYFCASGWNQPQHFGDGTRLSIL.

This clonotype was detected only a few times. J is TRBJ1-5 and V is TRBV28; the match to TRBD1 covers 11 bases. The germline V gene has CDR1 MDHEN and CDR2 SYDVKM. Trimming at V came to 4 bases and at J to 2 bases, leaving 7 bases not matched to a gene. The CDR3 sequence is 17 residues long. The chain's CDR3 is CASSWGQGVRGNQPQHF. In nucleotides, the CDR3 is TGTGCCAGCAGTTGGGGACAGGGGGTAAGGGGCAATCAGCCCCAGCATTTT.

The chain is built from TRBV27 and TRBJ2-3; D not resolved. Deletions cut 2 bases from V and 6 bases from J, with 21 bases between. Germline CDR1 and CDR2: MNHEY and SMNVEV (reference sequence). The CDR3 totals 17 residues. The CDR3 is CASSLRVPLGTRDTQYF. The CDR3 region has the DNA TGTGCCAGCAGTTTACGAGTACCCCTAGGAACGCGGGATACGCAGTATTTT.

This clonotype was observed many times. The J gene is TRBJ1-5, the V gene TRBV7-6; D remains ambiguous. This CDR3 spans 13 amino acids. Per the germline V gene, CDR1 is SGHVS and CDR2 is FNYEAQ. V shed 5 bases and J shed 3 bases, with 8 bases lying between them. As DNA, the CDR3 is TGTGCCAGCAGCACCAGCATCAATCAGCCCCAGCATTTT. Translating it yields CASSTSINQPQHF. Full variable domain (remainder filled in from reference TRBV7-6 and TRBJ1-5): GAGVSQSPRYKVTKRGQDVALRCDPISGHVSLYWYRQALGQGPEFLTYFNYEAQQDKSGLPNDRFSAERPEGSISTLTIQRTEQRDSAMYRCASSTSINQPQHFGDGTRLSIL.

The chain is built from TRBV23-1 and TRBJ2-2; 13 bases align to TRBD2. TRBV23-1 is an ORF, and what it does is uncertain. V trimming: 2 bases; J trimming: 4 bases; junction bases outside the gene matches: 1. The CDR3 runs 16 residues. Written as DNA, the CDR3 is TGCGCCAGCAGTCAACGGACTAGCGGGGGCACCGGGGAGCTGTTTTTT. The encoded protein is CASSQRTSGGTGELFF.

This clonotype was counted at least ten times. The chain links TRBV7-2 to TRBJ1-5; 12 nucleotides agree with TRBD1. The V gene's germline CDR1 is SGHTA and CDR2 FQGNSA. This CDR3 spans 17 amino acids. With 5 bases clipped from V and 6 bases from J, the junction kept 11 bases outside the gene matches. For the CDR3, the DNA is TGTGCCAGCAGCCCTAGGAAGGGACAGGGGGCAGTTCAGCCCCAGCATTTT. Encoded protein: CASSPRKGQGAVQPQHF.

The rearrangement joins TRBV7-9 to TRBJ1-1; 9 nucleotides match TRBD1. After removal of 5 bases from V and 4 bases from J, the junction contained 8 bases not matched to a gene. The CDR3 is 15 residues long. Germline V gene sequence: CDR1 SEHNR, CDR2 FQNEAQ (reference sequence). In nucleotides, the CDR3 is TGTGCCAGCAGCCATACGGACAGGGGAGGCACTGAAGCTTTCTTT. This translates into CASSHTDRGGTEAFF.

The chain couples TRBV12-3 or TRBV12-4 to TRBJ1-5, with D maybe TRBD1 (5 bases). There are 15 residues in the CDR3. V lost 6 bases, J lost 0 bases, and 12 bases lay in between. The CDR3 bases are TGTGCCAGCAGACTTGACAGCGTTAGCAATCAGCCCCAGCATTTT. Protein product: CASRLDSVSNQPQHF.

Remarks on this clonotype: As the CDR3 is not closed by the conserved phenylalanine or tryptophan, this likely results from a read error. No DNA is shown, since the ends of the CDR3 on it are uncertain; the CDR3 is the one TCRdb lists. V gene TRBV7-3 combines with J gene TRBJ2-5; the table's D call of TRBD1 was not tested on the DNA. Germline V gene sequence: CDR1 SGHTA, CDR2 FQGTGA. The CDR3 extends over 15 residues, inclusive of both ends. CDR3 protein: CASSPLRGRASGRPL.

This clonotype was picked up many times. The J gene is TRBJ2-5, the V gene TRBV11-2, with 9 bases matching TRBD2. The V and J ends lost 3 bases and 0 bases, in that order; junction bases with no gene match: 5. CDR3 size: 16 residues. From germline, CDR1 is SGHAT and CDR2 FQNNGV. CDR3 region: CASSFLAGSYQETQYF. The DNA for the CDR3 is TGTGCCAGCAGCTTTCTAGCGGGGTCATACCAAGAGACCCAGTACTTC.

The genes are TRBV2 and TRBJ1-5, with D maybe TRBD1 (5 bases). Germline V gene data show CDR1 as SNHLY and CDR2 as FYNNEI. The CDR3 is made up of 13 amino acids. The germline V and J ends were trimmed by 7 bases and 2 bases, with 9 bases remaining between them. The CDR3, as DNA: TGTGCCAGCACGGCAGGGCGCAATCAGCCCCAGCATTTT. It is translated as CASTAGRNQPQHF.

The genes are TRBV27 and TRBJ2-3; 7 bases line up with TRBD2. The CDR3 consists of 15 residues. CDR1 MNHEY and CDR2 SMNVEV come from the germline V gene (reference sequence). Unmatched junction bases numbered 7, after V lost 7 bases and J lost 0 bases. The CDR3, as DNA: TGTGCCAGCAAGCGGGAAATCCCTAGCACAGATACGCAGTATTTT. Translation gives CASKREIPSTDTQYF.

This clonotype was seen more than once but under ten times. In DNA form, the CDR3 reads TGTGCCTGGAGTGGAGGACAGGCAGAGGCTTTCTTT. Amino acids: CAWSGGQAEAFF. This chain joins TRBV30 and TRBJ1-1; TRBD1 aligns across 7 bases. This CDR3 is built from 12 residues. Germline values: CDR1 GTSNPN, CDR2 SVGIG (reference sequence). Trimming at V came to 1 base and at J to 11 bases, leaving 7 bases not matched to a gene.

The genes are TRBV19 and TRBJ1-1; D gene ambiguous. Per germline, CDR1 LNHDA and CDR2 SQIVND (reference sequence). The germline V and J ends were trimmed by 11 bases and 6 bases, with 19 bases remaining between them. The CDR3 extends over 13 amino acids. CDR3 sequence: CAAQSLSGAEAFF. CDR3 bases: TGTGCCGCTCAGTCCCTGTCCGGTGCTGAAGCTTTCTTT.

The sample holds a few counts of this clonotype. This chain joins TRBV7-9 and TRBJ1-1; D possibly corresponds to TRBD1 (6 bases). V lost 3 bases and J 4 bases, leaving 15 bases between the germline ends. CDR1 and CDR2 (germline): SEHNR, FQNEAQ (reference sequence). The CDR3 has 15 residues. In DNA form, the CDR3 reads TGTGCCAGCAGCTTTGGCACAGGGCAGGGCACTGAAGCTTTCTTT. It yields the protein CASSFGTGQGTEAFF.

The chain combines TRBV6-1 with TRBJ2-1; the D gene is possibly TRBD2 (5 bases). The CDR3 loop spans 14 amino acids. CDR1 and CDR2 (germline): MNHNS, SASEGT. V was trimmed by 0 bases and J by 3 bases, leaving 6 bases between them. As DNA, the CDR3 is TGTGCCAGCAGTGAAGCTGGAGGCTACAATGAGCAGTTCTTC. Its protein is CASSEAGGYNEQFF.

This clonotype was detected a few times. The chain combines TRBV20-1 with TRBJ2-7; TRBD2 matches 9 bases. The germline CDR1 and CDR2 sequences are DFQATT and SNEGSKA (reference sequence). Losses at the gene ends were 2 bases for V and 4 bases for J; bases not matched to a gene: 9. The CDR3 has 15 residues. The CDR3 here is CSARPEAGGRYEQYF. The CDR3 DNA sequence: TGCAGTGCTAGACCGGAGGCGGGAGGGCGATACGAGCAGTACTTC.

The sample holds a few counts of this clonotype. The V gene is TRBV4-2, the J gene TRBJ1-3; 7 positions agree with TRBD1. The V gene end was trimmed by 1 base and the J gene end by 0 bases; junction bases not matched to a gene: 6. This CDR3 region has 17 residues. Germline V CDR1 and CDR2: LGHNA, YNFKEQ. The CDR3 region has the DNA TGTGCCAGCAGCCAAGGGGGACAGCGAGGCTCTGGAAACACCATATATTTT. It encodes CASSQGGQRGSGNTIYF.

This chain links TRBV12-3 or TRBV12-4 with TRBJ1-2; 7 bases agree with TRBD1. CDR3 length: 14 amino acids. The junction had 7 bases not matched to a gene; V was cut back by 6 bases and J by 3 bases. CDR3 protein: CASRATGNDYGYTF. In DNA form, the CDR3 reads TGTGCCAGCAGGGCGACAGGGAACGACTATGGCTACACCTTC.

This rearrangement joins TRBV6-1 to TRBJ1-5; no clear D gene. The CDR3 totals 9 residues. Germline CDR1 is MNHNS and CDR2 is SASEGT. The V end was cut by 5 bases, the J end by 10 bases, with 3 bases between. Written as DNA, the CDR3 is TGTGCCAGCAGTCCTCCCCAGCATTTT. Translating gives CASSPPQHF.